Presented here are 20 T cell receptor beta chains from one specimen sequenced in a study of control samples from healthy donors and cancer patients. Only in-frame clones appear in the TCRdb table, and some are missing; sequencing was by immunoSEQ multiplex PCR. The data show 68,000 or so clones, under 85% seen once. What was sequenced was blood. The receptors here all came from a man aged 55-75 years in good health.

The V gene is TRBV11-2, the J gene TRBJ2-1; D not resolved. Deletions cut 5 bases from V and 4 bases from J, with 18 bases between. This CDR3 has 16 residues. The germline CDR1 and CDR2 sequences are SGHAT and FQNNGV. CDR3 sequence (DNA): TGTGCCAGCAGCCCCAGCTCCTCGCGGTCATACAATGAGCAGTTCTTC. Its protein product is CASSPSSSRSYNEQFF.

This clone has just one count. V and J are TRBV7-9 and TRBJ2-1, with 10 bases aligning to TRBD2. The CDR3 covers 15 residues. Trimming took 2 bases from V and 9 from J; bases not matched to a gene: 7. Germline V gives CDR1 SEHNR, CDR2 FQNEAQ (reference sequence). The CDR3 nucleotides are TGTGCCAGCAGCTTACCCCCTTCTAGCGGGGGTGAGCAGTTCTTC. This codes for CASSLPPSSGGEQFF.

The chain is built from TRBV7-9 and TRBJ1-4, with 9 bases that match TRBD1. There are 15 residues in the CDR3. V shed 5 bases, J shed 7 bases, and the junction held 8 bases outside the gene matches. CDR1 and CDR2 (germline): SEHNR, FQNEAQ (reference sequence). This chain's CDR3 is CASSRTGTGSEKLFF. The DNA for the CDR3 is TGTGCCAGCAGCCGAACCGGGACAGGGAGTGAAAAACTGTTTTTT.

This chain links TRBV7-9 with TRBJ2-7; D remains unclear. The CDR3 is 14 amino acids. Germline assignment: CDR1 SEHNR and CDR2 FQNEAQ (reference sequence). Trimming removed 6 bases from V and 2 bases from J, with 14 bases in between. This chain's CDR3 is CASSFDTNTYEQYF. The CDR3 DNA sequence: TGTGCCAGCAGTTTTGACACCAATACCTACGAGCAGTACTTC.

The chain combines TRBV6-5 with TRBJ2-1, with a possible D match to TRBD2 (5 bases). V lost 4 bases to trimming and J lost 6 bases, with 7 bases between them. Germline V CDR1 and CDR2: MNHEY, SVGAGI. This CDR3 is built from 12 residues. CDR3 in amino acids: CASSSGFNEQFF. The CDR3 DNA sequence: TGTGCCAGCAGTTCGGGGTTCAATGAGCAGTTCTTC.

CDR3 sequence: CASSYGTSFDEQYF. The CDR3 DNA is TGCGCCAGCAGTTATGGGACTAGTTTCGACGAGCAGTACTTC. The chain recombines TRBV4-3 with TRBJ2-7; TRBD2 matches at 8 bases. Germline trimming cut 6 bases from V and 5 bases from J; bases unmatched to any gene: 9. The CDR3 is 14 residues long. Germline assignment: CDR1 LGHNA and CDR2 YSLEER.

The rearrangement links TRBV7-8 to TRBJ1-6; perhaps TRBD1 as D (5 bases). The ends were cut back, 3 bases at V and 9 bases at J, with 21 bases in the middle. There are 17 residues in the CDR3. Germline CDR1 reads SGHVS; CDR2 reads FQNEAQ. This chain's CDR3 is CASSLTDTPRVRSPLHF. For the CDR3, the DNA is TGTGCCAGCAGCTTGACTGACACCCCCAGGGTCCGTTCACCCCTCCACTTT.

V and J are TRBV5-3 and TRBJ2-2; 7 bases are shared with TRBD1. TRBV5-3 counts as an open reading frame of uncertain function. This CDR3 contains 15 residues. V lost 4 bases and J lost 4; bases outside the gene matches: 7. CDR3 coding DNA: TGTGCCAGAAGCACCGGACAGGAGGCCACCGGGGAGCTGTTTTTT. Protein sequence: CARSTGQEATGELFF.

The rearrangement joins TRBV3-1 (or the pseudogene TRBV3-2) to TRBJ2-7; 8 bases are a match to TRBD2. The CDR3 consists of 15 residues. V dropped 0 bases and J dropped 2; count of bases not matched to a gene: 3. Germline values: CDR1 LGHDT, CDR2 YNNKEL (reference sequence). The CDR3 here is CASSQEPGLAYEQYF. CDR3 nucleotide sequence: TGTGCCAGCAGCCAAGAGCCGGGACTAGCCTACGAGCAGTACTTC.

This chain links TRBV6-1 with TRBJ2-5; D might be TRBD1 (5 bases). Germline V gene sequence: CDR1 MNHNS, CDR2 SASEGT. This CDR3 contains 14 residues. Trimming stripped 3 bases from V and 7 bases from J, with 15 bases between. CDR3 in amino acids: CASSEGTGLGTQYF. The CDR3 coding sequence is TGTGCCAGCAGTGAGGGAACAGGCTTAGGGACCCAGTACTTC.

The chain is built from TRBV6-6 and TRBJ1-4; 7 nucleotides align to TRBD1. The V gene's germline CDR1 is MNHNY and CDR2 SVGAGI (reference sequence). The CDR3 runs to 15 residues. V lost 2 bases, J lost 4 bases, and 4 bases stayed unmatched. CDR3 in amino acids: CASSYPQGINEKLFF. The CDR3 coding sequence is TGTGCCAGCAGTTACCCACAGGGGATTAATGAAAAACTGTTTTTT.

The chain links TRBV4-1 to TRBJ2-7; 8 bases align to TRBD1. V lost 3 bases, J lost 2 bases, and 6 bases stayed unmatched. Germline CDR1 MGHRA, CDR2 YSYEKL. The CDR3 runs 15 residues. The CDR3: CASSQDSGGPYEQYF. The DNA of the CDR3 is TGCGCCAGCAGCCAGGACTCAGGGGGCCCCTACGAGCAGTACTTC.

The V gene is TRBV7-9, the J gene TRBJ1-1; weak D call: TRBD1 (6 bases). The V end lost 5 bases, the J end lost 0 bases, and 10 bases lay between the germline ends. There are 14 residues in the CDR3. Germline V gene lookup returns CDR1 SEHNR and CDR2 FQNEAQ (reference sequence). The CDR3 protein is CASSDRIMNTEAFF. CDR3 nucleotide sequence: TGTGCCAGCAGCGACAGGATCATGAACACTGAAGCTTTCTTT.

V gene TRBV9 combines with J gene TRBJ1-4, with 8 nucleotides matching TRBD1. V lost 2 bases, J lost 4 bases, and 7 bases stayed unmatched. The CDR3 runs 16 residues. Germline loops: CDR1 SGDLS, CDR2 YYNGEE. CDR3 DNA: TGTGCCAGCAGCGTTTCTTCGACAGGGGATAATGAAAAACTGTTTTTT. It encodes CASSVSSTGDNEKLFF.

The J gene is TRBJ2-7, the V gene TRBV6-5, with D possibly TRBD1 on 5 matching bases. The CDR3 has 14 amino acids. V lost 0 bases, J lost 5 bases, and 11 bases lay in between. The germline CDR1 and CDR2 sequences are MNHEY and SVGAGI. CDR3 DNA: TGTGCCAGCAGTTACTCGCCAGGGCAAAACGAGCAGTACTTC. Translated, it gives CASSYSPGQNEQYF.

The genes are TRBV12-5 and TRBJ2-7; 8 bases are a match to TRBD2. The V and J ends lost 1 base and 5 bases, in that order; junction bases with no gene match: 1. Germline lookup yields CDR1 LGHNT and CDR2 FRNRAP. The CDR3 sequence is 13 residues long. Here the CDR3 DNA reads TGTGCTAGTGGTTTGGCGGGAGGGGACGAGCAGTACTTC. It translates to CASGLAGGDEQYF.

The gene calls are TRBV18 and TRBJ1-2, with 9 bases aligning to TRBD1. Germline V lookup: CDR1 KGHSH, CDR2 LQKENI. V dropped 4 bases and J dropped 6; count of bases not matched to a gene: 6. There are 14 residues in the CDR3. The CDR3 reads CASSHTGQGNGYTF. CDR3 DNA: TGTGCCAGCTCACATACGGGACAGGGTAATGGCTACACCTTC.

The V gene is TRBV3-1 (or the pseudogene TRBV3-2), the J gene TRBJ1-1; perhaps TRBD1 as D (6 bases). CDR3 length equals 15 residues. V dropped 4 bases and J dropped 4 bases, with 16 bases sitting between them. CDR1 and CDR2 from the germline V gene are LGHDT and YNNKEL (reference sequence). The CDR3: CASSPQTGVPTEAFF. Written as DNA, the CDR3 is TGTGCCAGCAGCCCACAGACAGGTGTTCCCACTGAAGCTTTCTTT.

V and J are TRBV27 and TRBJ2-2, with TRBD2 identical over 10 bases. Looked up from germline, CDR1 is MNHEY and CDR2 is SMNVEV (reference sequence). CDR3 size: 17 residues. V shed 4 bases, J shed 0 bases, and the junction held 5 bases outside the gene matches. The CDR3 loop is CASSSRAGGTNTGELFF. The CDR3 DNA sequence: TGTGCCAGCAGTTCTCGAGCGGGAGGGACGAACACCGGGGAGCTGTTTTTT.

V is TRBV27 and J is TRBJ2-2; D could derive from TRBD1 or TRBD2 (5 bases each). Trimming pared 3 bases from V and 7 bases from J, leaving 18 bases between. This CDR3 has 16 amino acids. The germline V gene encodes CDR1 MNHEY and CDR2 SMNVEV (reference sequence). The CDR3 sequence: CASSFSGPLDYGELFF. The CDR3 DNA sequence: TGTGCCAGCAGTTTCTCGGGACCTCTAGATTACGGGGAGCTGTTTTTT.